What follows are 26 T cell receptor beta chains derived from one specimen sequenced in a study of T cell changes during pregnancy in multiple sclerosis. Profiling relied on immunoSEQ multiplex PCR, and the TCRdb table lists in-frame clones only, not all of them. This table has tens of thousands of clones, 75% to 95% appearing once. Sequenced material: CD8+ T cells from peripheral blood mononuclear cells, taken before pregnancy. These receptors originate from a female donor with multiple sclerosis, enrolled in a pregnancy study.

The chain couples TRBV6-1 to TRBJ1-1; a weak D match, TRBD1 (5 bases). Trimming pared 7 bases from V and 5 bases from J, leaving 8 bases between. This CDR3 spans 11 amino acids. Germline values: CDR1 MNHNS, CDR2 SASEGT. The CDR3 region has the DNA TGTGCCAGCACTAAGGGGACTGAAGCTTTCTTT. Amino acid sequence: CASTKGTEAFF.

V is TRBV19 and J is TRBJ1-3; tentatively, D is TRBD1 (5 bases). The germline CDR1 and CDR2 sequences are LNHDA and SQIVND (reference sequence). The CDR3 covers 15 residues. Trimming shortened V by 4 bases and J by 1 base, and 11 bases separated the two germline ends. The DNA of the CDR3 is TGTGCCAGTAGTACCAGACGGGGGTCTGGAAACACCATATATTTT. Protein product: CASSTRRGSGNTIYF.

The CDR3 here is CADSGDTGELFF. Here the CDR3 DNA reads TGTGCCGACTCAGGGGACACCGGGGAGCTGTTTTTT. The chain links TRBV7-9 to TRBJ2-2, with D possibly TRBD1 on 6 matching bases. The V end lost 11 bases, the J end lost 3 bases, and 10 bases lay between the germline ends. The CDR3 sequence is 12 residues long. In germline, CDR1 is SEHNR, CDR2 FQNEAQ (reference sequence).

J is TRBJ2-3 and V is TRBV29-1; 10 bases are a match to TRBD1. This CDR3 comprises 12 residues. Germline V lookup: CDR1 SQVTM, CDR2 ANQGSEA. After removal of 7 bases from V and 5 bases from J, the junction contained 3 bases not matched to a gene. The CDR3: CSDGQGGDTQYF. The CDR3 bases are TGCAGCGACGGACAGGGGGGAGATACGCAGTATTTT.

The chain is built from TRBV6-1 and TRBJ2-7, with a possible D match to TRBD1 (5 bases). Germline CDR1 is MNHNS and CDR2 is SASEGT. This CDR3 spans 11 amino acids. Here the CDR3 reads CATEYPRQSDV. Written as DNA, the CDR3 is TGTGCCACCGAATACCCGAGACAGTCAGACGTC.

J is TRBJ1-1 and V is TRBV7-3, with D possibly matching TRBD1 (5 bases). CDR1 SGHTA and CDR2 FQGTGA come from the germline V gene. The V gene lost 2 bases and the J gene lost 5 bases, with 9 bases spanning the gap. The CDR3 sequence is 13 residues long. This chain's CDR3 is CASSLGAMTEAFF. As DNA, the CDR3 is TGTGCCAGCAGCTTAGGGGCGATGACTGAAGCTTTCTTT.

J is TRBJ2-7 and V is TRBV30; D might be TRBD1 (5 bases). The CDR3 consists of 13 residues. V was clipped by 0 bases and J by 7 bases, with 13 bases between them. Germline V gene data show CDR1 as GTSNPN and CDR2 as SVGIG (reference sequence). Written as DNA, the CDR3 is TGTGCCTGGAGTGTACGCAGGGTCAAAGAGCAGTACTTC. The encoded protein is CAWSVRRVKEQYF.

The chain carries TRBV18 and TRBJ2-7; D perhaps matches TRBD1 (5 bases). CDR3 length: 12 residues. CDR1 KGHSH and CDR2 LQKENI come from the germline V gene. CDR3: CATGTTSYEQYF. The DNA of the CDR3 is TGTGCTACAGGCACAACTTCTTACGAGCAGTACTTC.

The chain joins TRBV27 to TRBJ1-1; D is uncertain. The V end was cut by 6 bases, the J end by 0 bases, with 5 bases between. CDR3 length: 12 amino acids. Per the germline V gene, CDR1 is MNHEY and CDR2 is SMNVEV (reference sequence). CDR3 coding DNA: TGTGCCAGCAGATATATGAACACTGAAGCTTTCTTT. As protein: CASRYMNTEAFF.

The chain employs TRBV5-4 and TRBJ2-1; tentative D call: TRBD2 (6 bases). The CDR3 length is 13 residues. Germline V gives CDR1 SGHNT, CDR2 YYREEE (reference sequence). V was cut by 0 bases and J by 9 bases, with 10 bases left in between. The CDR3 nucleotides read TGTGCCAGCAGCTTGGCCCTAGCGTCTGAGCAGTTCTTC. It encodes CASSLALASEQFF.

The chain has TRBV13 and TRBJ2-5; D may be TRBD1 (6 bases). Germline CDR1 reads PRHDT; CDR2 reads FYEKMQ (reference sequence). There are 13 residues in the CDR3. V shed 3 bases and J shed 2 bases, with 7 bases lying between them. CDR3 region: CASSFGQQETQYF. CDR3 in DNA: TGTGCCAGCAGCTTTGGACAGCAAGAGACCCAGTACTTC.

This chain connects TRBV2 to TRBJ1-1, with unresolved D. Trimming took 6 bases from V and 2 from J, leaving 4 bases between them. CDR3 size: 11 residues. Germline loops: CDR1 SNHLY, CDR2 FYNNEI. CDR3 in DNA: TGTGCCAGCAGACTAAACACTGAAGCTTTCTTT. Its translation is CASRLNTEAFF.

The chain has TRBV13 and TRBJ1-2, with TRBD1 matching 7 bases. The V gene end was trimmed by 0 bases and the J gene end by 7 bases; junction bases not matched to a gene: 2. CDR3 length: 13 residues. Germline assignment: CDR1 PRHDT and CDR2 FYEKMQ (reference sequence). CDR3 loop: CASSLGTGSGYTF. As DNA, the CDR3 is TGTGCCAGCAGCTTAGGGACAGGGTCTGGCTACACCTTC.

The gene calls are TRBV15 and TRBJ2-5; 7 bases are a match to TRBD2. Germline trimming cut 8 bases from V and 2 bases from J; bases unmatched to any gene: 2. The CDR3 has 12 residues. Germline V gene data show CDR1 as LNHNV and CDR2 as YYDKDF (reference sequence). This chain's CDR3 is CATGAGQETQYF. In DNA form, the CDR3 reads TGTGCCACCGGAGCGGGGCAAGAGACCCAGTACTTC.

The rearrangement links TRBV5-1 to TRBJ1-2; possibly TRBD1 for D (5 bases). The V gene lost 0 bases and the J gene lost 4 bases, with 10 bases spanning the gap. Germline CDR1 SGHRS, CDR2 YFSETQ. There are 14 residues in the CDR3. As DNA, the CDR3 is TGCGCCAGCAGCTTGGCTGGGGGGAGCTATGGCTACACCTTC. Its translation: CASSLAGGSYGYTF.

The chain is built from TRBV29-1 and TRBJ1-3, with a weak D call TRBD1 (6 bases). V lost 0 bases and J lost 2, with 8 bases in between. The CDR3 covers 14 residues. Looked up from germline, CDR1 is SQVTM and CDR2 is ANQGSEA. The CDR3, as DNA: TGCAGCGTTGAAGATTACAGGGCTGGAAACACCATATATTTT. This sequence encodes CSVEDYRAGNTIYF.

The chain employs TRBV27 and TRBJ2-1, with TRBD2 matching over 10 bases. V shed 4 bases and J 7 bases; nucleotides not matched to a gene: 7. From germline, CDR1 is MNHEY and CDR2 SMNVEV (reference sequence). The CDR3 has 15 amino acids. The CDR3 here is CASSSPWTSGNEQFF. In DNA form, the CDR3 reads TGTGCCAGCAGTTCCCCGTGGACTAGCGGAAATGAGCAGTTCTTC.

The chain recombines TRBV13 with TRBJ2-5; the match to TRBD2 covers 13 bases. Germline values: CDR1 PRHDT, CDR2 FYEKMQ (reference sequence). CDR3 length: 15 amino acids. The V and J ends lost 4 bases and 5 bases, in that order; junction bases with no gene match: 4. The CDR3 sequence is CASSSGLAGLETQYF. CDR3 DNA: TGTGCCAGCAGCTCGGGACTAGCGGGGCTGGAGACCCAGTACTTC.

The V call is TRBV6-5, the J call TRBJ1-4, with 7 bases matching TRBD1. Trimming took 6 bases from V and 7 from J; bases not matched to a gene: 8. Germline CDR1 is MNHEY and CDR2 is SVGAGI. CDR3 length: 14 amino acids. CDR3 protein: CASRPGQSPEKLFF. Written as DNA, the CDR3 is TGTGCCAGCAGGCCGGGACAGTCTCCTGAAAAACTGTTTTTT.

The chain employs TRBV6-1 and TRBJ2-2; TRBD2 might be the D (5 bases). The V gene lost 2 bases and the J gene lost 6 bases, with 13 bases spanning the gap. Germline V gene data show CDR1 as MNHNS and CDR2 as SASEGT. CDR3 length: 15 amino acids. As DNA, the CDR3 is TGTGCCAGCAGTGAATTGGGCGGGTCCGCCGGGGAGCTGTTTTTT. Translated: CASSELGGSAGELFF.

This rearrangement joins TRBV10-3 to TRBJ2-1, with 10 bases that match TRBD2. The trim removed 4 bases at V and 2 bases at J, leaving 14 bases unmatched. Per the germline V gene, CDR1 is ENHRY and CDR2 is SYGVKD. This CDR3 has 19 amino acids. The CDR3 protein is CAISVPSGGPLGPYNEQFF. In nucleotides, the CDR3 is TGTGCCATCAGTGTGCCTAGCGGGGGACCTTTGGGGCCCTACAATGAGCAGTTCTTC.

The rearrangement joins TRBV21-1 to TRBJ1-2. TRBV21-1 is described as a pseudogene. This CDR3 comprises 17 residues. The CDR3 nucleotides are TGTGCCAGCAGCAAATCATACCGGGCCCCAGGGAGGGATGGCTACACCTTC. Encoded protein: CASSKSYRAPGRDGYTF.

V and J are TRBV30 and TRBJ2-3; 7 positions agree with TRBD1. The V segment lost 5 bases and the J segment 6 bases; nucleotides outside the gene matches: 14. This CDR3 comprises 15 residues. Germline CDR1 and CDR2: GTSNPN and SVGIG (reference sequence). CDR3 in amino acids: CAWGNRGALTDTQYF. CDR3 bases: TGTGCCTGGGGGAACAGGGGCGCGTTGACCGATACGCAGTATTTT.

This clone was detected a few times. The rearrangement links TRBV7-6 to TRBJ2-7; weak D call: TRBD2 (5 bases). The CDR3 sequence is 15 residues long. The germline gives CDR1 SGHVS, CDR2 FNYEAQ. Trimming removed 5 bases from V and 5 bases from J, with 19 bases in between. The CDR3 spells CASSPHTGYDNEQYF. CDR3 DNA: TGTGCCAGCAGCCCACATACGGGGTATGATAACGAGCAGTACTTC. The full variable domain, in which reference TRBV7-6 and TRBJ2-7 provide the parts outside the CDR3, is GAGVSQSPRYKVTKRGQDVALRCDPISGHVSLYWYRQALGQGPEFLTYFNYEAQQDKSGLPNDRFSAERPEGSISTLTIQRTEQRDSAMYRCASSPHTGYDNEQYFGPGTRLTVT.

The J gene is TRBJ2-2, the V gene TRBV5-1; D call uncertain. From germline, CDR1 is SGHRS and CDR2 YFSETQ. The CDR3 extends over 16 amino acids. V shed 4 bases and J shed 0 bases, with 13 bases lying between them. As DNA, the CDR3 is TGCGCCAGCAGCCTACCAGGCAGCACGAACACCGGGGAGCTGTTTTTT. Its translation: CASSLPGSTNTGELFF.

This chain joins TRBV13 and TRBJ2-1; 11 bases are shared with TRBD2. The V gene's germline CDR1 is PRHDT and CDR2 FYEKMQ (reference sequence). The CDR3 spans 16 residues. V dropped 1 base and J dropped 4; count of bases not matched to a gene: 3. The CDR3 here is CASSLASGGIYNEQFF. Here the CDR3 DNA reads TGTGCCAGCAGCTTAGCTAGCGGGGGGATATACAATGAGCAGTTCTTC.